This is a list of T cell receptor beta chains from one sample in a study of CXCR3-negative and CXCR3-positive naive CD8 T cells. After re-calling the 5' RACE reads, TCRdb lists one entry per CDR3 protein, DNA absent. This sample's clone table lists tens of thousands of distinct CDR3 sequences. Sequenced input: naive CXCR3+ CD8+ T cells from blood. These receptors all come from a human donor in good health. Some clones in this sample may be carry-over from other donors' samples. CDR3s include the opening cysteine and the closing phenylalanine or tryptophan. Fields, in order: J gene, CDR3 length, V gene, CDR3 protein.

TRBJ2-1,15,TRBV27,CASTWTGRGYNEQFF
TRBJ2-5,15,TRBV7-9,CASSSADRGIETQYF
TRBJ2-7,17,TRBV15,CATSRPPWASGDYEQYF
TRBJ2-7,12,TRBV28,CASSWGFDEQYF
TRBJ1-6,14,TRBV6-2/TRBV6-3,CASSNNRLDSPLHF
TRBJ2-1,16,TRBV28,CASSPLRGGSYNEQFF
TRBJ2-7,12,TRBV28,CASTRVSYEQYF
TRBJ2-2,12,TRBV20-1,CSAPAGGGELFF
TRBJ1-1,13,TRBV29-1,CSVERQGHTEAFF
TRBJ2-7,13,TRBV12-3/TRBV12-4,CASSSGPQREQYF
TRBJ2-2,14,TRBV29-1,CSVLAGSRGGELFF
TRBJ2-4,15,TRBV5-1,CASSPGLGGKNIQYF
TRBJ2-3,16,TRBV11-2,CASSLIFRGSTDTQYF
TRBJ2-2,11,TRBV29-1,CSVVHTGELFF
TRBJ2-1,14,TRBV7-2,CASRLIGAHNEQFF
TRBJ2-7,13,TRBV7-9,CASSPADTYEQYF
TRBJ2-1,11,TRBV29-1,CSVPHYNEQFF
TRBJ2-3,16,TRBV2,CHSTDSSGPFTFAQYF
TRBJ2-7,13,TRBV6-5,CASGVPAGSEQYF
TRBJ2-1,14,TRBV20-1,CSAVGTSGYNEQFF
TRBJ2-7,14,TRBV14,CASSQGNPGYEQHF
TRBJ2-7,15,TRBV14,CASSQIAGNFHEQYF
TRBJ1-1,13,TRBV27,CASSFDRSTEAFF
TRBJ1-4,17,TRBV18,CASSPRDSSATNEKLFF
TRBJ1-1,14,TRBV12-3/TRBV12-4,CASSFQATNTEAFF
TRBJ2-7,18,TRBV12-2,CASRLLAVRGRRGGEQYF
TRBJ2-1,18,TRBV3-1,CASSQVVRGTRAINEQFF
TRBJ1-2,18,TRBV28,CVSSFFGPPDMPNYGYTF
TRBJ2-7,13,TRBV28,CASSREVSYEQYF
TRBJ1-1,18,TRBV10-3,CAISESSVGQGAIGEAFF
TRBJ2-2,15,TRBV28,CASSLYAGGSGELFF
TRBJ2-7,16,TRBV28,CASRPSGQTLTYEQYF
TRBJ1-3,19,TRBV15,CATSMPPGQGAHFGNTIYF
TRBJ2-7,13,TRBV29-1,CSVSGTGRGEQYF
TRBJ2-1,14,TRBV29-1,CSVETGGDYNEQFF
TRBJ2-2,16,TRBV3-1,CASSHIGTSNTGELFF
TRBJ2-7,16,TRBV7-9,CASSASGQYFSYEQYF
TRBJ2-7,15,TRBV28,CASSFRPGGAYEQYF
TRBJ2-4,18,TRBV4-2,CASSQDPRVDLAKNIQYF
TRBJ2-5,13,TRBV29-1,CSVPESQWETQYF